The 29 T cell receptor beta chains reported below all come from one sample, sequenced in a study of blood T cell repertoires in COVID-19. Profiling relied on immunoSEQ multiplex PCR, and the TCRdb table lists in-frame clones only, not all of them. The table records 35,000 to 40,000 clones, about 80% of them present only once. The sample consisted of peripheral blood. The receptor source for this set is a human donor with acute or convalescent COVID-19. The donor label of this sample is uncertain.

J is TRBJ1-1 and V is TRBV19, with 8 bases that match TRBD1. The CDR3 totals 14 residues. Germline V gene lookup returns CDR1 LNHDA and CDR2 SQIVND (reference sequence). J was trimmed by 1 base and V by 6 bases; bases with no gene match: 4. DNA of the CDR3: TGTGCCAGTAGGTCAGGGGGCTGGAACACTGAAGCTTTCTTT. Encoded protein: CASRSGGWNTEAFF.

This clone was seen a handful of times. The genes are TRBV7-2 and TRBJ1-2, with no clear D. Deletions cut 4 bases from V and 0 bases from J, with 12 bases between. Germline CDR1 is SGHTA and CDR2 is FQGNSA. This CDR3 comprises 15 residues. The CDR3 nucleotides read TGTGCCAGCAGCTCACAGTACAGAGCTAACTATGGCTACACCTTC. Protein: CASSSQYRANYGYTF.

This clone was seen only once. This sequence joins TRBV29-1 and TRBJ2-5, with 8 bases lining up with TRBD2. V was clipped by 7 bases and J by 5 bases; unmatched bases: 9. The germline gives CDR1 SQVTM, CDR2 ANQGSEA. The CDR3 loop spans 13 amino acids. CDR3 nucleotide sequence: TGCAGCGCCGCCCCGGGGGGGAGGGAGACCCAGTACTTC. This translates into CSAAPGGRETQYF.

V and J are TRBV7-3 and TRBJ2-5; 7 bases map to TRBD1. There are 15 residues in the CDR3. CDR1 and CDR2 (germline): SGHTA, FQGTGA. Losses at the gene ends were 5 bases for V and 1 base for J; bases not matched to a gene: 7. The CDR3 here is CASSPGTAIQETQYF. The CDR3, as DNA: TGTGCCAGCAGCCCCGGGACAGCAATCCAAGAGACCCAGTACTTC.

The rearrangement links TRBV4-2 to TRBJ2-3; D might be TRBD2 (5 bases). The germline V gene has CDR1 LGHNA and CDR2 YNFKEQ. This CDR3 region has 13 residues. V lost 3 bases and J lost 3, with 7 bases in between. The CDR3 loop is CASSHGLTDTQYF. In DNA form, the CDR3 reads TGTGCCAGCAGCCACGGACTGACAGATACGCAGTATTTT.

V and J are TRBV25-1 and TRBJ2-3; D not resolved. V lost 7 bases and J lost 0, with 11 bases in between. This CDR3 is built from 14 residues. CDR1 and CDR2 (germline): MGHDK, SYGVNS. CDR3 nucleotide sequence: TGTGCCAGCATTGAGTCCATCAGCACAGATACGCAGTATTTT. Translated: CASIESISTDTQYF.

This chain joins TRBV5-6 and TRBJ1-6; 9 nucleotides agree with TRBD1. This CDR3 contains 13 residues. The V gene end was trimmed by 4 bases and the J gene end by 11 bases; junction bases not matched to a gene: 4. Per germline, CDR1 SGHDT and CDR2 YYEEEE. The CDR3 reads CASSRTGEPPLHF. In DNA, the CDR3 is TGTGCCAGCAGCCGGACAGGGGAGCCACCCCTCCACTTT.

This clone was seen more than once but under ten times. This sequence joins TRBV5-6 and TRBJ1-1; 7 bases map to TRBD1. Germline V gene sequence: CDR1 SGHDT, CDR2 YYEEEE. Losses at the gene ends were 4 bases for V and 6 bases for J; bases not matched to a gene: 9. The CDR3 is made up of 14 amino acids. The CDR3 sequence: CASSRKQGYAEAFF. The CDR3 DNA reads as TGTGCCAGCAGCCGGAAACAGGGGTATGCTGAAGCTTTCTTT.

The CDR3 region has the DNA TGTGCCAGCAGCCGAGATTCAGAGGGTAGGGCTTTCTTT. Its translation is CASSRDSEGRAFF. The chain employs TRBV7-9 and TRBJ1-1, with D unresolved. The length of the CDR3 is 13 residues. Trimming stripped 5 bases from V and 11 bases from J, with 18 bases between. The germline V gene has CDR1 SEHNR and CDR2 FQNEAQ (reference sequence).

In DNA form, the CDR3 reads TGTGCCAGTTCACTCTTTCAGCTTCGGGGCCGGGGGAGAACCGGGGAGCTGTTTTTT. Translated, it gives CASSLFQLRGRGRTGELFF. This sequence joins TRBV19 and TRBJ2-2; maybe TRBD2 (6 bases). Trimming shortened V by 8 bases and J by 5 bases, and 30 bases separated the two germline ends. Germline CDR1 and CDR2: LNHDA and SQIVND (reference sequence). The length of the CDR3 is 19 residues.

CDR3 in amino acids: CASSETGASPLHF. The CDR3 DNA sequence: TGCGCCAGCAGTGAGACAGGGGCCTCGCCCCTCCACTTT. The chain recombines TRBV10-2 with TRBJ1-6; 7 bases are a match to TRBD1. CDR3 size: 13 residues. Germline V CDR1 and CDR2: WSHSY, SAAADI. V shed 2 bases and J 13 bases; nucleotides not matched to a gene: 5.

The gene calls are TRBV28 and TRBJ1-5; D is ambiguous. V was pared by 4 bases and J by 8 bases, with 9 bases between. The CDR3 runs to 12 residues. Per germline, CDR1 MDHEN and CDR2 SYDVKM. As DNA, the CDR3 is TGTGCCAGCAGTTCTTCTAATGAGCCCCAGCATTTT. Translated, it gives CASSSSNEPQHF.

The rearrangement links TRBV28 to TRBJ2-7; D gene uncertain. The CDR3 covers 11 residues. Per germline, CDR1 MDHEN and CDR2 SYDVKM. Trimming stripped 8 bases from V and 6 bases from J, with 11 bases between. Here the CDR3 DNA reads TGTGCCAGCGAAGCCCCGGGCGAGCAGTACTTC. Translation: CASEAPGEQYF. The full variable domain, completed using reference TRBV28 and TRBJ2-7, is DVKVTQSSRYLVKRTGEKVFLECVQDMDHENMFWYRQDPGLGLRLIYFSYDVKMKEKGDIPEGYSVSREKKERFSLILESASTNQTSMYLCASEAPGEQYFGPGTRLTVT.

The CDR3 sequence is CAISERRVPNTGELFF. As DNA, the CDR3 is TGTGCCATCAGTGAGCGGAGGGTCCCGAACACCGGGGAGCTGTTTTTT. The chain recombines TRBV10-3 with TRBJ2-2, with TRBD2 as a possible D gene (6 bases). Per germline, CDR1 ENHRY and CDR2 SYGVKD. Trimming removed 2 bases at V and 0 bases at J, with 10 bases between. The CDR3 is 16 amino acids.

This clone came up a few times. The chain combines TRBV10-1 with TRBJ2-1; D may be TRBD2 (6 bases). Between the trimmed V and J ends, which lost 2 bases and 6 bases, there was a span of 11 bases. This CDR3 is built from 14 residues. Germline values: CDR1 WNHNN, CDR2 SYGVQD (reference sequence). CDR3 in DNA: TGCGCCAGCAGTGAGAGGGTAGCGGCCAATGAGCAGTTCTTC. Its protein is CASSERVAANEQFF.

This sequence joins TRBV10-3 and TRBJ2-1, with 9 nucleotides matching TRBD1. The germline V gene encodes CDR1 ENHRY and CDR2 SYGVKD. The CDR3 length is 15 residues. V lost 6 bases and J lost 5; bases outside the gene matches: 8. The CDR3, as DNA: TGTGCCATCAGGACCGGGACAGGGAATGACAATGAGCAGTTCTTC. This codes for CAIRTGTGNDNEQFF.

This chain joins TRBV28 and TRBJ2-3; TRBD2 agrees at 9 bases. Per germline, CDR1 MDHEN and CDR2 SYDVKM. CDR3 length: 15 residues. Trimming cost V 6 bases and J 5 bases; bases outside gene matches: 9. The CDR3 bases are TGTGCCAGCAGAGTAGCGGGGGTTCCGGGAGATACGCAGTATTTT. Translation: CASRVAGVPGDTQYF.

The chain couples TRBV7-2 to TRBJ1-4; TRBD1 is a possible D gene (6 bases). Germline V gene lookup returns CDR1 SGHTA and CDR2 FQGNSA. V lost 5 bases, J lost 4 bases, and 17 bases lay in between. CDR3 length: 16 amino acids. This CDR3 is CASSQPPGTINEKLFF. The CDR3 bases are TGTGCCAGCAGCCAACCCCCCGGGACAATTAATGAAAAACTGTTTTTT.

V and J are TRBV19 and TRBJ2-3; 9 bases line up with TRBD2. The trim removed 9 bases at V and 2 bases at J, leaving 21 bases unmatched. In germline, CDR1 is LNHDA, CDR2 SQIVND (reference sequence). CDR3 length equals 19 residues. In DNA form, the CDR3 reads TGTGCCAGCAGGACTTCTTCAGATTATAGCGGGGGCGTCACAGATACGCAGTATTTT. Translating gives CASRTSSDYSGGVTDTQYF.

The gene calls are TRBV11-2 and TRBJ2-7; TRBD2 matches 7 bases. Trimming took 5 bases from V and 7 from J; bases not matched to a gene: 14. The germline gives CDR1 SGHAT, CDR2 FQNNGV. This CDR3 has 15 amino acids. CDR3 in amino acids: CASSPPGAVGREQYF. The CDR3, as DNA: TGTGCCAGCAGCCCCCCCGGGGCAGTCGGGAGGGAGCAGTACTTC. The complete variable domain, with remaining parts taken from reference TRBV11-2 and TRBJ2-7, reads EAGVAQSPRYKIIEKRQSVAFWCNPISGHATLYWYQQILGQGPKLLIQFQNNGVVDDSQLPKDRFSAERLKGVDSTLKIQPAKLEDSAVYLCASSPPGAVGREQYFGPGTRLTVT.

This sequence joins TRBV6-5 and TRBJ2-7; TRBD2 might be the D (6 bases). V lost 0 bases, J lost 4 bases, and 13 bases lay in between. Germline CDR1 is MNHEY and CDR2 is SVGAGI. This CDR3 comprises 15 residues. The CDR3 region is CASSYSGQGGYEQYF. Here the CDR3 DNA reads TGTGCCAGCAGTTACTCGGGGCAGGGAGGTTACGAGCAGTACTTC.

The rearrangement uses TRBV18 and TRBJ1-1, with 9 bases fitting TRBD1. Germline CDR1 reads KGHSH; CDR2 reads LQKENI. J was trimmed by 3 bases and V by 3 bases; bases with no gene match: 8. CDR3 length: 16 amino acids. As DNA, the CDR3 is TGTGCCAGCTCACCCGAATTGACAGGGGGGTACACTGAAGCTTTCTTT. This translates into CASSPELTGGYTEAFF.

V and J are TRBV21-1 and TRBJ2-3; TRBD1 is the table's D call, not checked against the DNA. TRBV21-1 is assigned pseudogene status. The CDR3 is 20 amino acids. CDR3 DNA: TGTGCCAGCAGCAAAGCGGGAGACAGGCATAAGCCCCTGGGCACAGATACGCAGTATTTT. Residues: CASSKAGDRHKPLGTDTQYF.

The chain combines TRBV5-6 with TRBJ1-2, with 7 bases matching TRBD1. The length of the CDR3 is 13 residues. Germline CDR1 SGHDT, CDR2 YYEEEE. The V segment lost 1 base and the J segment 8 bases; nucleotides outside the gene matches: 5. Here the CDR3 reads CASSLYRGGGYTF. CDR3 nucleotide sequence: TGTGCCAGCAGCTTGTACAGGGGTGGCGGCTACACCTTC.

The rearrangement uses TRBV12-3 or TRBV12-4 and TRBJ1-1; no firm D call. The CDR3 totals 12 residues. V lost 4 bases and J lost 5, with 8 bases in between. Written as DNA, the CDR3 is TGTGCCAGCAGTTCTGCTATTACTGAAGCTTTCTTT. This sequence encodes CASSSAITEAFF.

The V call is TRBV12-3 or TRBV12-4, the J call TRBJ1-6; the D gene is possibly TRBD1 (5 bases). Deletions cut 6 bases from V and 5 bases from J, with 8 bases between. The CDR3 is 13 residues long. The CDR3 region is CASRDRNNSPLHF. CDR3 coding DNA: TGTGCCAGCAGAGACAGAAATAATTCACCCCTCCACTTT.

The gene calls are TRBV7-9 and TRBJ2-7; 8 nucleotides match TRBD1. The CDR3 covers 15 residues. The trim removed 4 bases at V and 4 bases at J, leaving 9 bases unmatched. The V gene's germline CDR1 is SEHNR and CDR2 FQNEAQ (reference sequence). CDR3 DNA sequence: TGTGCCAGCAGCTACCGGGACAGGCCTCTTTACGAGCAGTACTTC. Translation: CASSYRDRPLYEQYF.

V and J are TRBV4-1 and TRBJ1-4; 7 bases agree with TRBD1. Germline CDR1 MGHRA, CDR2 YSYEKL. V dropped 4 bases and J dropped 1; count of bases not matched to a gene: 6. This CDR3 spans 16 amino acids. In nucleotides, the CDR3 is TGCGCCAGCAGCCTTACAGGGGCGTTAACTAATGAAAAACTGTTTTTT. Amino acid sequence: CASSLTGALTNEKLFF.

The J gene is TRBJ1-6, the V gene TRBV27, with D unclear. The CDR3 has 16 residues. V lost 7 bases and J 5 bases, leaving 18 bases between the germline ends. CDR1 and CDR2 from the germline V gene are MNHEY and SMNVEV (reference sequence). CDR3 DNA: TGTGCCAGCACCCAAGACGGCGGGTACGATAATTCACCCCTCCACTTT. As protein: CASTQDGGYDNSPLHF.